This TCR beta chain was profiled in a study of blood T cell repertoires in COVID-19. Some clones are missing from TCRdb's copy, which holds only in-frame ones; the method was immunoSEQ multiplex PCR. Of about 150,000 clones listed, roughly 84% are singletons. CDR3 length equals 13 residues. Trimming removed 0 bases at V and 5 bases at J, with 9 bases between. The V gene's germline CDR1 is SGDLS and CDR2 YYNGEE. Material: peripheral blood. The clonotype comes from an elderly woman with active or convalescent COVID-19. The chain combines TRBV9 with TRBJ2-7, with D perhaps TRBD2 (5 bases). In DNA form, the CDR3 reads TGTGCCAGCAGCGTAGACGGGAACGACGAGCAGTACTTC. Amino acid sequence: CASSVDGNDEQYF.